The clone carrying this T cell receptor (beta chain) occurred once. Its antigen is still unknown. Trimming stripped 0 bases from V and 2 bases from J, with 7 bases between. CDR1 and CDR2 (germline): MRHNA, SNTAGT. The length of the CDR3 is 14 residues. The table came from immunoSEQ multiplex PCR; TCRdb's copy has only in-frame clones and leaves some out. The sample carries over 120,000 clones, 86% recorded once. Specified time point: blood 4 weeks post-SBRT, at nephrectomy. This sample's treatment: 15 Gy SBRT to primary tumor, nephrectomy 4 weeks later. Nephrectomy followed 15 Gy stereotactic body radiation by 4 weeks. The sample belongs to a study of radiation and T cells in renal cell carcinoma. Overall study findings and caveats: Without pretreatment biopsies, baseline tumor clonotype presence was undetermined. In blood, top tumor clones expanded by 2 weeks, shrinking by 4.

The sequence was obtained from a woman between 45 and 65 years old with renal cell carcinoma. Sequences were derived from blood, sampled from a patient whose treatment included radiotherapy and nephrectomy. The chain is built from TRBV6-4 and TRBJ1-2, with D possibly being TRBD1 (5 bases). CDR3 region: CASSDSSGNYGYTF. The CDR3, as DNA: TGTGCCAGCAGTGACTCGTCAGGGAACTATGGCTACACCTTC.